This T cell receptor beta chain was observed in a study of cytomegalovirus exposure and HLA in healthy donors. Study results and limitations: Analyses of presence/absence relied on an assumption of roughly uniform sequencing depth across donors.

Points on this clone: Antigen specificity is unknown.

The PCR used 60 Vbeta and 13 Jbeta primers. Measured with immunoSEQ multiplex PCR; TCRdb has only the in-frame clones, and not every one. The sample has some 250,000 clones; about 80% are singletons. This CDR3 comprises 15 residues. V was pared by 0 bases and J by 3 bases, with 9 bases between. CDR1 and CDR2 (germline): MNHNS, SASEGT. The gene calls are TRBV6-1 and TRBJ1-5; D gene unclear. The sample consisted of PBMCs. This TCR was sampled from an older woman in good health and CMV-seropositive. CDR3 sequence (DNA): TGTGCCAGCAGTGAAGCGCCGACTCCCAATCAGCCCCAGCATTTT. This translates into CASSEAPTPNQPQHF.